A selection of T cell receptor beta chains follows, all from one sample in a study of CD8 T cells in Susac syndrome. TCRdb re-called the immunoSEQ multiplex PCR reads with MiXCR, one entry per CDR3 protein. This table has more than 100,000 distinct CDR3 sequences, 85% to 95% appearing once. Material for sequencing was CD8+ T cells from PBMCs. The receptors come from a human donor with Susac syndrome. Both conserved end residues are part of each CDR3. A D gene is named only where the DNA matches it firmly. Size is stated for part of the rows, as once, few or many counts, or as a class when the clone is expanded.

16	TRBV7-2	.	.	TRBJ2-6	TGTGCCAGCAGCTTGGGACGGTTCTCTGGGGCCAACGTCCTGACTTTC	CASSLGRFSGANVLTF
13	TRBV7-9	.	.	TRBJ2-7	TGTGCCACCGATGGTCGAGGGCCATACGAGCAGTACTTC	CATDGRGPYEQYF
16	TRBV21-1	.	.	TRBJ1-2	TGTGCCAGCAGCAAAGGGCCCGGGGCGGTGGACTATGGCTACACCTTC	CASSKGPGAVDYGYTF
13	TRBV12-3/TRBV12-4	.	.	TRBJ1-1	TGTGCCAGCAGCTGGAAGCGTGACACTGAAGCTTTCTTT	CASSWKRDTEAFF
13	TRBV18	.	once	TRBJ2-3	TGTGCCAGCTCACCATGGCAGACAGATACGCAGTATTTT	CASSPWQTDTQYF
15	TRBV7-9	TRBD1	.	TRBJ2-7	TGTGCCAGCAGCCAAATGTATAACAGGGGTGAAGAGCAGTACTTC	CASSQMYNRGEEQYF
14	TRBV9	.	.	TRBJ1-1	TGTGCCAGCAGCGTAGGCACAGTGAACACTGAAGCTTTCTTT	CASSVGTVNTEAFF
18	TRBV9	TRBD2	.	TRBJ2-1	TGTGCCAGCAGCGATCGGCTAGCGGGGGGGGCCGGCTACAATGAGCAGTTCTTC	CASSDRLAGGAGYNEQFF
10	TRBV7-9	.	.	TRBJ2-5	TGTGCCAGCGCCATGGAGACCCAGTACTTC	CASAMETQYF
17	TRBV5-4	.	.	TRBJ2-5	TGTGCCAGCAGCTTGGTCTCCGGGACTCAAGAGGAGGAGACCCAGTACTTC	CASSLVSGTQEEETQYF
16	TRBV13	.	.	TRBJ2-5	TGTGCCAGCAGCTTAAGGTCCGTTGATCTCCAAGAGACCCAGTACTTC	CASSLRSVDLQETQYF
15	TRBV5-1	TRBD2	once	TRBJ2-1	TGCGCCAGCAGCTTGGGCGAGCGGGGGCCCAGTGAGCAGTTCTTC	CASSLGERGPSEQFF
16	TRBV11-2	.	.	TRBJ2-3	TGTGCCAGCAGCTTAGGGTTTAGCGGATTCACAGATACGCAGTATTTT	CASSLGFSGFTDTQYF
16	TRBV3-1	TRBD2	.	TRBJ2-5	TGTGCCAGCAGCCAACATAGCGGGGTATACCAAGAGACCCAGTACTTC	CASSQHSGVYQETQYF
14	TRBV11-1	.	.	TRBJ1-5	TGTGCCAGCAGCTTAGTGACAGGTCATCAGCCCCAGCATTTT	CASSLVTGHQPQHF
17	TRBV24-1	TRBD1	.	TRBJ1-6	TGTGCCACCAGCGGCCTGACAGGGAGCTCCTATAATTCACCCCTCCACTTT	CATSGLTGSSYNSPLHF
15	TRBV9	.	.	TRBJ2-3	TGTGCCAGCAGCGTAAAGGGACTTCAGGGAGATACGCAGTATTTT	CASSVKGLQGDTQYF
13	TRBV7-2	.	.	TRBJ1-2	TGTGCCAGCAGCTTAAGGACGACGAAGGGCTACACCTTC	CASSLRTTKGYTF
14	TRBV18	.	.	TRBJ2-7	TGTGCCAGCTCACCAGAACAGGGTTCCTACGAGCAGTACTTC	CASSPEQGSYEQYF
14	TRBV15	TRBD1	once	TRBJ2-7	TGTGCCACCAGCCTGGACAGGCGGAGTAGCGAGCAGTACTTC	CATSLDRRSSEQYF
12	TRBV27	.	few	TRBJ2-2	TGTGCCAGCCACGCGGGGTCCGGGGAGCTGTTTTTT	CASHAGSGELFF
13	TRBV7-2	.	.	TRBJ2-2	TGTGCCAGCAGCCGACGGAACACCGGGGAGCTGTTTTTT	CASSRRNTGELFF
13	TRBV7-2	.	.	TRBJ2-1	TGTGCCAGCAGAGAGGGCCCGGGGGATGAGCAGTTCTTC	CASREGPGDEQFF
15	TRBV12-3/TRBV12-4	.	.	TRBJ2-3	TGTGCCAGCAGCAGGTTGGGCGTAGTCACAGATACGCAGTATTTT	CASSRLGVVTDTQYF
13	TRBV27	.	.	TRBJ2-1	TGTGCCAGCAGTTGGAGTGAGTACAATGAGCAGTTCTTC	CASSWSEYNEQFF
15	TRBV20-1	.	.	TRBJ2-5	TGCAGTGCTAGAGCTTCCTCGAGACTAATAGAGACCCAGTACTTC	CSARASSRLIETQYF
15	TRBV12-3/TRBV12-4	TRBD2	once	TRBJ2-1	TGTGCCAGCAGCGAACTAGCGAGCTCCTACAATGAGCAGTTCTTC	CASSELASSYNEQFF
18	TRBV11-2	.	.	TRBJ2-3	TGTGCCAGCAGCACTTGGGGCGCGACCCGCCGGGAAGGGGATACGCAGTATTTT	CASSTWGATRREGDTQYF
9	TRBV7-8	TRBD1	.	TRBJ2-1	TGTGCGACAGGGAATGAGCAGTTCTTC	CATGNEQFF
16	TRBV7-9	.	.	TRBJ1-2	TGTGCCAGCAGCCCCCCAGGGCCCAACGGAAACTATGGCTACACCTTC	CASSPPGPNGNYGYTF
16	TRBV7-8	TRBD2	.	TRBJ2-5	TGTGCCAGCAGCCCGAGACTAGCGGGAGTCGTAGAGACCCAGTACTTC	CASSPRLAGVVETQYF
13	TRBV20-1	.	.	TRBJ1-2	TGCAGTCCCTATCCAGGGACTAACTATGGCTACACCTTC	CSPYPGTNYGYTF
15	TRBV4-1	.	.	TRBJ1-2	TGCGCCAGCAGCCAAGTGGGAATTAGGGGGGATGGCTACACCTTC	CASSQVGIRGDGYTF
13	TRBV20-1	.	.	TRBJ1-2	TGCAGTGCTACAGGGGCCGATAACTATGGCTACACCTTC	CSATGADNYGYTF